This T cell receptor (beta chain) was found in a study of OX40 agonist ivuxolimab in advanced cancers. About the study: Patient treatment consisted of intravenous ivuxolimab administration every 2 weeks at 0.01 to 10 mg/kg.

In germline, CDR1 is GTSNPN, CDR2 SVGIG (reference sequence). The CDR3 runs 12 residues. Trimming cost V 8 bases and J 4 bases, with 14 bases left between them. General study points: CD4+ T cells averaged fewer expanded clones than CD8+ T cells.

The method was immunoSEQ multiplex PCR; TCRdb's version includes in-frame clones alone and lacks a portion of them. There are roughly 80,000 clones in the sample; 85% occur only once, and 1.5% to 2% lies in the top ten. Worth noting for this clone: The antigen remains unidentified.

This TCR derives from an adult with an advanced solid tumor such as melanoma, head and neck, liver or kidney cancer. The rearrangement links TRBV30 to TRBJ2-5; the D is unclear. The specimen comprised CD4+ or CD8+ T cells sorted from blood, sampled in a trial of the OX40 agonist ivuxolimab. The CDR3, as DNA: TGTGCCGCGCGGCGTCGCAGAGAGACCCAGTACTTC. As protein: CAARRRRETQYF.